These T cell receptor beta chains were read from a single sample in a study of cytomegalovirus exposure and HLA in healthy donors. Produced via immunoSEQ multiplex PCR; TCRdb's table is partial and in-frame only. The sample has 250,000 to 350,000 clones, about 85% seen once. The sequenced material came from PBMCs. Receptors originate from a woman in her twenties or thirties in good health and CMV-seropositive. The CDR3 runs from the conserved cysteine through the conserved F or W. A D gene is named only where the DNA matches it firmly. Some rows have no size entry. The others give once, few or many, or a class for an expanded clone.

abundance	v_gene	len	d_gene	j_gene	CDR3aa	CDR3nt
few	TRBV7-9	14	TRBD1	TRBJ1-2	CASSEGQGARGSTF	TGTGCCAGCAGCGAGGGACAGGGGGCGCGAGGAAGCACCTTC
NA	TRBV30	14	TRBD1	TRBJ2-1	CAWEQGAGYNEQFF	TGTGCCTGGGAGCAGGGGGCGGGCTACAATGAGCAGTTCTTC
NA	TRBV18	14	NA	TRBJ2-7	CASSGVGGYYEQYF	TGTGCCAGCTCAGGAGTTGGGGGTTACTACGAGCAGTACTTC
NA	TRBV27	14	NA	TRBJ1-5	CASSFSYSNQPQHF	TGTGCCAGCAGTTTTAGTTATAGCAATCAGCCCCAGCATTTT
NA	TRBV15	13	NA	TRBJ1-6	CATSTLADSPLHF	TGTGCCACCAGCACCCTAGCAGATTCACCCCTCCACTTT
NA	TRBV30	16	NA	TRBJ2-5	CAWSDRLDTGSLAQYF	TGTGCCTGGAGTGACCGGCTTGACACAGGATCGTTGGCCCAGTACTTC
NA	TRBV11-2	17	NA	TRBJ2-7	CASSLDSQGSVAYEQYF	TGTGCCAGCAGCTTAGATTCACAGGGTTCGGTGGCCTACGAGCAGTACTTC
NA	TRBV5-1	14	NA	TRBJ1-1	CASSFPGRNTEAFF	TGCGCCAGCAGCTTCCCAGGGCGGAACACTGAAGCTTTCTTT
NA	TRBV9	13	NA	TRBJ1-1	CASSVSQGTEAFF	TGTGCCAGCAGCGTAAGCCAGGGGACTGAAGCTTTCTTT
NA	TRBV5-6	15	TRBD1	TRBJ2-5	CASSGGTVYQETQYF	TGTGCCAGCAGCGGTGGGACAGTCTACCAAGAGACCCAGTACTTC
NA	TRBV4-2	16	TRBD2	TRBJ2-5	CASSQDRQREKETQYF	TGTGCCAGCAGCCAAGATCGTCAGCGGGAGAAAGAGACCCAGTACTTC
NA	TRBV27	15	TRBD2	TRBJ2-7	CASSPTLAGLYEQYF	TGTGCCAGCAGCCCCACACTAGCGGGACTTTACGAGCAGTACTTC
NA	TRBV7-2	12	NA	TRBJ2-7	CASGDNSYEQYF	TGTGCCAGCGGGGACAACTCCTACGAGCAGTACTTC
NA	TRBV7-8	15	NA	TRBJ2-5	CASTPTGTLQETQYF	TGTGCCAGCACCCCTACCGGGACACTACAAGAGACCCAGTACTTC
NA	TRBV30	15	NA	TRBJ2-3	CAWSVPSPSTDTQYF	TGTGCCTGGAGTGTACCCAGTCCTAGCACAGATACGCAGTATTTT
once	TRBV6-1	16	NA	TRBJ1-5	CASSEANRPSNQPQHF	TGTGCCAGCAGTGAAGCGAACAGACCCAGCAATCAGCCCCAGCATTTT
NA	TRBV7-3	19	TRBD2	TRBJ2-1	CASSLEPGLAGEVYNEQFF	TGTGCCAGCAGCTTAGAGCCGGGACTAGCGGGGGAAGTCTACAATGAGCAGTTCTTC
NA	TRBV5-1	14	TRBD1	TRBJ1-2	CASSKGDRGYGYTF	TGCGCCAGCAGCAAAGGGGACAGGGGCTATGGCTACACCTTC
NA	TRBV2	14	TRBD2	TRBJ2-1	CASRRLAGVGEQFF	TGTGCCAGCAGGAGGCTAGCGGGAGTTGGCGAGCAGTTCTTC
NA	TRBV28	16	TRBD1	TRBJ2-5	CASSSGLTGSQETQYF	TGTGCCAGCAGTTCGGGGCTGACAGGGTCCCAAGAGACCCAGTACTTC
NA	TRBV11-2	16	NA	TRBJ2-7	CASSFGRAGSIYEQYF	TGTGCCAGCAGCTTCGGTAGGGCAGGGTCGATCTACGAGCAGTACTTC
NA	TRBV30	15	TRBD2	TRBJ2-5	CAYYPGTSGKGTQYF	TGTGCCTATTACCCCGGGACTAGCGGCAAAGGGACCCAGTACTTC
NA	TRBV15	11	NA	TRBJ1-5	CATSRSGDQHF	TGTGCCACCAGCCGCTCCGGCGACCAGCATTTT
NA	TRBV6-5	14	TRBD1	TRBJ1-2	CASLDRGRGNGYTF	TGTGCCAGCCTTGACAGGGGGCGCGGGAATGGCTACACCTTC
many	TRBV29-1	13	NA	TRBJ1-1	CSAAPGGRSEAFF	TGCAGCGCGGCGCCCGGGGGGCGGTCTGAAGCTTTCTTT
NA	TRBV5-1	16	NA	TRBJ1-5	CASSPLVRGVDQPQHF	TGCGCCAGCAGCCCTTTAGTGAGGGGAGTGGATCAGCCCCAGCATTTT
NA	TRBV4-3	18	TRBD2	TRBJ2-3	CASSQGIIAGSSTDTQYF	TGCGCCAGCAGCCAAGGGATAATAGCGGGGTCTAGCACAGATACGCAGTATTTT
NA	TRBV4-1	13	TRBD1	TRBJ1-2	CASSPDRAGGYTF	TGCGCCAGCAGCCCAGACAGGGCGGGCGGCTACACCTTC
NA	TRBV28	12	NA	TRBJ2-6	CAVEVGANVLTF	TGTGCCGTGGAGGTTGGGGCCAACGTCCTGACTTTC
NA	TRBV20-1	9	NA	TRBJ1-1	CSANPGAFF	TGCAGTGCTAATCCAGGGGCTTTCTTT
NA	TRBV5-4	14	NA	TRBJ2-1	CASSLDGGNNEQFF	TGTGCCAGCAGCTTGGATGGGGGTAACAATGAGCAGTTCTTC
once	TRBV6-5	15	NA	TRBJ1-3	CASRKTAISGNTIYF	TGTGCCAGCAGAAAGACAGCGATCTCTGGAAACACCATATATTTT
NA	TRBV7-2	13	NA	TRBJ2-4	CASSQTKAVIQYF	TGTGCCAGCAGCCAAACCAAAGCGGTCATTCAGTACTTC
NA	TRBV18	16	TRBD2	TRBJ2-5	CASSPPTTSGRKDQYF	TGTGCCAGCTCACCACCCACGACTAGCGGGCGAAAGGACCAGTACTTC
NA	TRBV6-5	14	NA	TRBJ2-3	CASRTPISTDTQYF	TGTGCCAGCAGGACTCCAATCTCCACAGATACGCAGTATTTT
NA	TRBV7-6	16	TRBD2	TRBJ2-7	CASSLGQREGNYEQYF	TGTGCCAGCAGCTTAGGCCAGCGGGAGGGGAACTACGAGCAGTACTTC
NA	TRBV27	12	NA	TRBJ1-5	CASSGHNQPQHF	TGTGCCAGCAGTGGACACAACCAGCCCCAGCATTTT
NA	TRBV30	13	TRBD1	TRBJ2-7	CAWRSKGAYEQYF	TGTGCCTGGAGGAGTAAGGGGGCTTACGAGCAGTACTTC
once	TRBV4-1	14	NA	TRBJ2-7	CASSQHGTSYEQYF	TGCGCCAGCAGCCAACATGGGACCTCCTACGAGCAGTACTTC
NA	TRBV20-1	10	NA	TRBJ1-2	CSASFYGYTF	TGCAGTGCTAGCTTCTATGGCTACACCTTC
few	TRBV10-2	13	TRBD2	TRBJ2-7	CATSPSGTYEQYF	TGCGCCACCTCACCTAGCGGTACCTACGAGCAGTACTTC
NA	TRBV5-1	17	TRBD2	TRBJ2-1	CASSLAGLGGSYNEQFF	TGCGCCAGCAGCCTAGCGGGGTTGGGTGGTTCCTACAATGAGCAGTTCTTC
NA	TRBV15	15	NA	TRBJ1-1	CATSRDWGRVAEAFF	TGTGCCACCAGCAGAGATTGGGGCAGGGTCGCTGAAGCTTTCTTT
NA	TRBV13	14	TRBD2	TRBJ2-1	CASSLGVGASGEFF	TGTGCCAGCAGCTTAGGGGTGGGGGCTAGCGGGGAATTCTTC